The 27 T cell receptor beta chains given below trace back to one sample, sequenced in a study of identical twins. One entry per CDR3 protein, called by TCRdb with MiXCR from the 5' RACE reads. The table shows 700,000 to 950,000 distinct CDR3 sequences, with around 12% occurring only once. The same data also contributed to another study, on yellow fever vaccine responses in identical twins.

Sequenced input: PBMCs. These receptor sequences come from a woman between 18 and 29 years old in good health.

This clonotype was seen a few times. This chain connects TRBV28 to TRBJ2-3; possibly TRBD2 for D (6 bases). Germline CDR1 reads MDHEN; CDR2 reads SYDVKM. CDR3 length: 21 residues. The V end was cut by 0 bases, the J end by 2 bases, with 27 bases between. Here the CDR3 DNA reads TGTGCCAGCAGTTTATGGGCGGAGGGCCTCCAGGCCCACGGCTCCACAGATACGCAGTATTTT. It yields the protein CASSLWAEGLQAHGSTDTQYF.

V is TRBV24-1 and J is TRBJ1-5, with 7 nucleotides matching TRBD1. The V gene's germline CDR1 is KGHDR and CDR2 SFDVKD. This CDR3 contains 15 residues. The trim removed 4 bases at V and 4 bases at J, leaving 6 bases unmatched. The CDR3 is CATSDPTGVNQPQHF. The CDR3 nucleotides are TGTGCCACCAGTGACCCCACAGGGGTAAATCAGCCCCAGCATTTT.

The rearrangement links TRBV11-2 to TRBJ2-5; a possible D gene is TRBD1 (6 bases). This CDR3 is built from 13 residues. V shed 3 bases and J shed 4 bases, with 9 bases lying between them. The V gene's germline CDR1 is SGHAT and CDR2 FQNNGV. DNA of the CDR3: TGTGCCAGCAGCTTCAGGGGAACAGAGACCCAGTACTTC. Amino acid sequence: CASSFRGTETQYF.

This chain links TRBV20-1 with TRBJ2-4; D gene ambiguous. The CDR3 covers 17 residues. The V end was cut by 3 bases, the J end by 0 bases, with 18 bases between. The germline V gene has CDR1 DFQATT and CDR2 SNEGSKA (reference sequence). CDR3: CSASPISGDLAKNIQYF. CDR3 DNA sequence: TGCAGTGCTAGTCCGATATCAGGCGACCTAGCCAAAAACATTCAGTACTTC.

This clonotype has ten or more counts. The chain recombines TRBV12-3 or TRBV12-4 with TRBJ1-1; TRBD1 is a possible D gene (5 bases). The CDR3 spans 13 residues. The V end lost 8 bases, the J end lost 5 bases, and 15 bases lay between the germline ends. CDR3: CASLFARGTEAFF. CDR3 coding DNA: TGTGCCAGCCTATTTGCGCGGGGGACTGAAGCTTTCTTT.

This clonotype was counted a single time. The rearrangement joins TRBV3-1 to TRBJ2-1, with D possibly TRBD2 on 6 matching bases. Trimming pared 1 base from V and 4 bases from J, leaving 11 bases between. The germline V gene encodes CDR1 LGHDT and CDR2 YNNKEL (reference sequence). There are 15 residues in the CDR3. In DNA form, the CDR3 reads TGTGCCAGCAGCCAAGGACTAGAACCGTACAATGAGCAGTTCTTC. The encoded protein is CASSQGLEPYNEQFF.

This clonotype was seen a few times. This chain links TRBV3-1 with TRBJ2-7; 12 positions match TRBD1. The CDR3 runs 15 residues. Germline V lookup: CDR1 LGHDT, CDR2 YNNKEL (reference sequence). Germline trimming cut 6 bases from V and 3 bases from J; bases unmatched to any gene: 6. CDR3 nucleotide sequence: TGTGCCAGCAGGGGGACAGGGGGCGAAAACTACGAGCAGTACTTC. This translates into CASRGTGGENYEQYF.

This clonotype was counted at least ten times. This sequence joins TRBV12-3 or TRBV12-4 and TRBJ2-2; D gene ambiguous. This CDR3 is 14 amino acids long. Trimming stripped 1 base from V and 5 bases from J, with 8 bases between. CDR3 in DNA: TGTGCCAGCAGTTTAGGTTTGGGGACCGGGGAGCTGTTTTTT. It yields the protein CASSLGLGTGELFF.

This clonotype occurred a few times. CDR3 residues: CAISEDTGELFF. DNA for the CDR3: TGTGCCATCAGTGAGGACACCGGGGAGCTGTTTTTT. The chain links TRBV10-3 to TRBJ2-2; D is uncertain. Germline V gene data show CDR1 as ENHRY and CDR2 as SYGVKD. V lost 2 bases, J lost 3 bases, and 1 base lay in between. CDR3 length: 12 residues.

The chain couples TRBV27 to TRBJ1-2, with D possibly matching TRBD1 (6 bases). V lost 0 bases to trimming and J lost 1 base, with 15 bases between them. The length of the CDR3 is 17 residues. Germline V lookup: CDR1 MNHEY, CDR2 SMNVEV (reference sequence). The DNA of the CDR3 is TGTGCCAGCAGTTTATCGTACCCAGGGGAGGGTAACTATGGCTACACCTTC. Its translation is CASSLSYPGEGNYGYTF.

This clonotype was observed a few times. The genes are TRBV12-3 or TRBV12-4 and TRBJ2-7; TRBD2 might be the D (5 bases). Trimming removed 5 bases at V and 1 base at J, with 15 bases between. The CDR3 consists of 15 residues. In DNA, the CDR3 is TGTGCCAGCAGTAGCGGACCCTCCCTTTCCTACGAGCAGTACTTC. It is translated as CASSSGPSLSYEQYF.

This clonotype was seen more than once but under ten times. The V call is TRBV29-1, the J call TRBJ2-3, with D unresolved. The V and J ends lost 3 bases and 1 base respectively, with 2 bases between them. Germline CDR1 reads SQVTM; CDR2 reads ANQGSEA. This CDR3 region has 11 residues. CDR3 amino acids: CSVDRTDTQYF. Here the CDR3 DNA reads TGCAGCGTTGATCGCACAGATACGCAGTATTTT.

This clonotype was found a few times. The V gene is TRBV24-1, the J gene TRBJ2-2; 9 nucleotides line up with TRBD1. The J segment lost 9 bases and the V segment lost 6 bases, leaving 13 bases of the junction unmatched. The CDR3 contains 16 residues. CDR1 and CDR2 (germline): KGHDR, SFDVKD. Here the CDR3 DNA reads TGTGCCACCAGTCCCACCTTGGGGACAGGGAACTGGGAGCTGTTTTTT. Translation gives CATSPTLGTGNWELFF.

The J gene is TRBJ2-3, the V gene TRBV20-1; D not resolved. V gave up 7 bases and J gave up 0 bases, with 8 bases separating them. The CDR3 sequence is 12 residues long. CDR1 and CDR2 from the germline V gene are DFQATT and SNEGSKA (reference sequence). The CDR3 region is CSEGSSTDTQYF. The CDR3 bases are TGCAGTGAGGGTTCTAGCACAGATACGCAGTATTTT.

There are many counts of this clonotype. CDR3 sequence: CASSQESRSSTDTQYF. The CDR3 DNA is TGCGCCAGCAGCCAAGAGTCGCGGAGTAGCACAGATACGCAGTATTTT. The chain combines TRBV4-1 with TRBJ2-3; D ambiguous. The ends were cut back, 0 bases at V and 0 bases at J, with 10 bases in the middle. Germline V gives CDR1 MGHRA, CDR2 YSYEKL. This CDR3 region has 16 residues.

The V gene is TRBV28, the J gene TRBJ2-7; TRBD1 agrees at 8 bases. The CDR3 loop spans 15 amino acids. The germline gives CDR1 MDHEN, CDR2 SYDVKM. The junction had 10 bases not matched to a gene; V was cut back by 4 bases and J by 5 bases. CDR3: CASSSSGTGKDEQYF. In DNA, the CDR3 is TGTGCCAGCAGTTCGTCCGGGACAGGAAAAGACGAGCAGTACTTC.

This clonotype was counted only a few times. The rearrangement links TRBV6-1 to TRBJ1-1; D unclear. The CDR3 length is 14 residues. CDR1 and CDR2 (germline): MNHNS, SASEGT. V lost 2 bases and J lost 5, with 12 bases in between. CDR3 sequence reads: CASSELGVGTEAFF. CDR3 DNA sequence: TGTGCCAGCAGTGAACTCGGGGTTGGAACTGAAGCTTTCTTT.

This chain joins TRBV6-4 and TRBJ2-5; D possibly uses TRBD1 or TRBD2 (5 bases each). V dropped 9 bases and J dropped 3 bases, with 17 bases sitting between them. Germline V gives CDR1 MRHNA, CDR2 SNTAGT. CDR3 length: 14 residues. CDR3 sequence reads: CARNGASSEETQYF. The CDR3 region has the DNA TGTGCCAGAAACGGGGCTAGTTCAGAAGAGACCCAGTACTTC.

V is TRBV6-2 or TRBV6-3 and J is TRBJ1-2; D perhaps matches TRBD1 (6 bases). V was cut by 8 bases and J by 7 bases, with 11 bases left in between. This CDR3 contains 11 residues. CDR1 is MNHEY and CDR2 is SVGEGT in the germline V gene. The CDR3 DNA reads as TGTGCCAGCTCGGGGGGCGTTGGCTACACCTTC. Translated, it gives CASSGGVGYTF.

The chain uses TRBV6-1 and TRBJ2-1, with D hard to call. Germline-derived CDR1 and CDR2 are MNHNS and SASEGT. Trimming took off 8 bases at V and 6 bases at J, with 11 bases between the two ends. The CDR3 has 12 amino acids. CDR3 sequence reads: CASPSGINEQFF. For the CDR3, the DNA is TGTGCCAGCCCGAGTGGGATCAATGAGCAGTTCTTC.

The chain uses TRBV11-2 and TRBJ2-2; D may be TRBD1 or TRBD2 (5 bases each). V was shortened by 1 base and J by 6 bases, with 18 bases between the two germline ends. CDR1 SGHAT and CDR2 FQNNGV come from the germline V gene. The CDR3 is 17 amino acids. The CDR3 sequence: CASSLGSGVSGPGELFF. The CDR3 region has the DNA TGTGCCAGCAGCTTAGGGAGTGGAGTGTCGGGACCCGGGGAGCTGTTTTTT.

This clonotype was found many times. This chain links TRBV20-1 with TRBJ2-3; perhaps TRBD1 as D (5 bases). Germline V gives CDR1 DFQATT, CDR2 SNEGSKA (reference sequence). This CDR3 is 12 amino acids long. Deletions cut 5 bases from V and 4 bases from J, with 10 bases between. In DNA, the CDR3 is TGCAGTGCTGGCAGGGCAGCAGATACGCAGTATTTT. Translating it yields CSAGRAADTQYF.

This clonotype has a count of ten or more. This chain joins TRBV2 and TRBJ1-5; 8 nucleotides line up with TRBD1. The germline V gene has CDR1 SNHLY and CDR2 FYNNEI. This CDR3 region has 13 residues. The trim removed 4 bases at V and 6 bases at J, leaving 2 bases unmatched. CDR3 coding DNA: TGTGCCAGCAGTGGCGACAGGGGTCAGCCCCAGCATTTT. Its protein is CASSGDRGQPQHF.

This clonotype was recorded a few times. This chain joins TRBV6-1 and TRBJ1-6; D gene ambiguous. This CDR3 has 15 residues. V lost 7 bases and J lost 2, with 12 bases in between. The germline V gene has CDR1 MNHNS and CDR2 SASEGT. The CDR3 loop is CASTASGTYNSPLHF. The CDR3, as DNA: TGTGCCAGCACCGCATCGGGAACCTATAATTCACCCCTCCACTTT.

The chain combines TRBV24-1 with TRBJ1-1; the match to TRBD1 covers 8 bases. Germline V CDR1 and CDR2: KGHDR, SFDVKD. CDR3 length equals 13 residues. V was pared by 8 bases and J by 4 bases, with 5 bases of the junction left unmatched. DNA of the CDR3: TGTGCCACCAAAAACAGGGGGAGCACTGAAGCTTTCTTT. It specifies CATKNRGSTEAFF.

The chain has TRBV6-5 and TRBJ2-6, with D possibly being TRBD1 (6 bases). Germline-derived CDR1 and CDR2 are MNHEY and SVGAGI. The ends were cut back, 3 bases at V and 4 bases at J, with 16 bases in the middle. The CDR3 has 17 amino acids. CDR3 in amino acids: CASSYGGHRAGANVLTF. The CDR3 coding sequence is TGTGCCAGCAGTTATGGGGGCCACAGGGCCGGGGCCAACGTCCTGACTTTC.

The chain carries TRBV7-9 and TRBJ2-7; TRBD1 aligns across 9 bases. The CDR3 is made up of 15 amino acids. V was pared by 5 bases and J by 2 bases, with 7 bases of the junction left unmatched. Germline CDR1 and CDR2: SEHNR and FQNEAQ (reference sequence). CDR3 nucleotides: TGTGCCAGCAGCATCCGACAGGGGGGCGCCTACGAGCAGTACTTC. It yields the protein CASSIRQGGAYEQYF.